This TCR beta chain was sequenced during a study of radiotherapy plus CTLA-4 blockade in lung cancer. Background on the study: Overall, 18% of patients showed an objective response, while approximately 30% attained disease control. Notes on the study in general: Radiotherapy was combined with ipilimumab, and tumor-derived TCR clones then expanded in blood. Alongside interferon-beta, early blood T cell clone dynamics were reportedly the best predictor of response.

With regard to this clone: Its target is not known.

Assay used: immunoSEQ multiplex PCR; TCRdb lists only in-frame clones, some missing. The table records approximately 72,000 clones, around 73% of them present only once. In chemo-refractory metastatic non-small-cell lung cancer, patients got ipilimumab CTLA-4 blockade together with focal radiation. Germline-derived CDR1 and CDR2 are LNHDA and SQIVND (reference sequence). The CDR3 covers 11 residues. V trimming: 6 bases; J trimming: 14 bases; junction bases outside the gene matches: 9. This chain joins TRBV19 and TRBJ1-1; 7 bases are shared with TRBD1. The origin of this receptor is a human donor with non-small cell lung cancer who had a complete response to radiotherapy plus ipilimumab. Specimen: peripheral blood, collected from a patient treated with radiotherapy plus ipilimumab. The CDR3 sequence is CASRLGQPYFF. The CDR3 nucleotides are TGTGCCAGTAGGCTGGGACAGCCTTACTTCTTT.